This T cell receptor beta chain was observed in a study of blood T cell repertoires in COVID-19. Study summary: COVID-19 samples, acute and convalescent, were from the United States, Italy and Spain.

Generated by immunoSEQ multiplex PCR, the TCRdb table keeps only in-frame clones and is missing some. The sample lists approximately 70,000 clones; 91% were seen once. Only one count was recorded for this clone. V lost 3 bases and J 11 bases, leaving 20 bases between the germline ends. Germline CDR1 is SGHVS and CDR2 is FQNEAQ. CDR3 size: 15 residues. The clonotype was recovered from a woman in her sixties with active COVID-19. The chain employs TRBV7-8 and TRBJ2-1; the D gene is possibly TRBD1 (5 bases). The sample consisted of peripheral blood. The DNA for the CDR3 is TGTGCCAGCAGCTTGGGATATGGGGCCGAGGCACAGCAGTTCTTC. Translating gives CASSLGYGAEAQQFF.